The rows below give T cell receptor beta chains drawn from one sample of a study of Graves' ophthalmopathy and Graves' hyperthyroidism. TCRdb fed the multiplex PCR reads into MiXCR, producing one record per CDR3 protein. This table has some 1.1 million distinct CDR3 sequences, around a third appearing once. Sequenced sample: peripheral blood or thyroid tissue (not recorded which). These receptors all stem from an adult man with Graves' hyperthyroidism. CDR3s include the opening cysteine and the closing phenylalanine or tryptophan. The order of the fields is V gene, clone size, D gene, CDR3 length, J gene, CDR3 protein, CDR3 DNA. A D gene is named only where the DNA matches it firmly. Clone size is stated in some rows and not others, as once, few, many or a class when expanded.

>TRBV4-2|-|-|18|TRBJ2-7
CASSQGQVGRRDSYEQYF
TGTGCCAGCAGCCAAGGACAGGTGGGCAGGAGGGACTCCTACGAGCAGTACTTC
>TRBV2|many|-|15|TRBJ2-2
CASSEVRSNTGELFF
TGTGCCAGCAGTGAAGTTCGCTCGAACACCGGGGAGCTGTTTTTT
>TRBV19|few|-|16|TRBJ1-1
CASSILIGQMNTEAFF
TGTGCCAGTAGTATCCTAATCGGACAGATGAACACTGAAGCTTTCTTT
>TRBV7-9|-|-|16|TRBJ1-1
CASSLSTGPGDTEAFF
TGTGCCAGCAGTTTATCGACAGGCCCCGGGGACACTGAAGCTTTCTTT
>TRBV12-3/TRBV12-4|few|-|14|TRBJ1-2
CASSGAVFYYGYTF
TGTGCCAGCAGTGGAGCGGTTTTTTACTATGGCTACACCTTC
>TRBV10-3|-|-|14|TRBJ1-2
CAISDSSGGDGYTF
TGTGCCATCAGTGATTCCAGCGGGGGGGATGGCTACACCTTC
>TRBV7-2|-|-|17|TRBJ1-6
CASSQNPGRTTNSPLHF
TGTGCCAGCAGCCAAAATCCGGGACGGACCACGAATTCACCCCTCCACTTT
>TRBV10-3|few|-|14|TRBJ2-5
CAISESNSKETQYF
TGTGCCATCAGTGAGTCGAACAGCAAAGAGACCCAGTACTTC
>TRBV6-6|many|-|13|TRBJ1-3
CASSQGRGNTIYF
TGTGCCAGCAGTCAGGGTCGGGGAAACACCATATATTTT
>TRBV9|once|-|15|TRBJ1-2
CASSVGHRGGGGYTF
TGTGCCAGCAGCGTAGGACACCGGGGAGGTGGCGGCTACACCTTC
>TRBV10-3|-|TRBD2|18|TRBJ2-5
CAIRDTSVEEGLRETQYF
TGTGCCATCAGAGACACTAGCGTTGAGGAGGGACTAAGAGAGACCCAGTACTTC
>TRBV7-2|many|-|15|TRBJ2-5
CASSPRGSEGETQYF
TGTGCCAGCAGCCCTCGAGGGTCCGAGGGGGAGACCCAGTACTTC
>TRBV9|many|TRBD2|13|TRBJ2-7
CASSPRLAAEQYF
TGTGCCAGCAGCCCTAGACTAGCCGCCGAGCAGTACTTC
>TRBV10-2|-|-|11|TRBJ2-1
CASSEASEQFF
TGCGCCAGCAGTGAGGCTAGTGAGCAGTTCTTC
>TRBV7-2|-|-|12|TRBJ2-7
CASDLDPYEQYF
TGTGCCAGTGACTTGGATCCCTACGAGCAGTACTTC
>TRBV5-6|many|TRBD2|15|TRBJ2-5
CASSFKTSPGETQYF
TGTGCCAGCAGCTTCAAGACTAGCCCTGGGGAGACCCAGTACTTC
>TRBV4-3|many|-|16|TRBJ1-1
CASSPGGGPWNTEAFF
TGCGCCAGCAGCCCCGGTGGGGGACCTTGGAACACTGAAGCTTTCTTT
>TRBV5-1|-|-|15|TRBJ2-2
CASSLALGVTGELFF
TGCGCCAGCAGCTTGGCCTTGGGAGTCACCGGGGAGCTGTTTTTT
>TRBV10-3|many|TRBD2|14|TRBJ2-7
CAISESAAGVEQYF
TGTGCCATCAGTGAGTCTGCAGCGGGAGTCGAGCAGTACTTC
>TRBV7-2|many|TRBD2|16|TRBJ2-5
CASSFWTSGGKETQYF
TGTGCCAGCAGCTTTTGGACTAGCGGGGGTAAAGAGACCCAGTACTTC
>TRBV7-2|once|-|16|TRBJ1-1
CASSLVQGFVNTEAFF
TGTGCCAGCAGCTTAGTTCAGGGCTTTGTGAACACTGAAGCTTTCTTT
>TRBV29-1|-|-|11|TRBJ2-1
CSVELGNEQFF
TGCAGCGTTGAACTGGGGAATGAGCAGTTCTTC
>TRBV10-2|few|-|14|TRBJ1-1
CASSESRENTEAFF
TGCGCCAGCAGTGAGTCGCGAGAGAACACTGAAGCTTTCTTT
>TRBV19|many|-|16|TRBJ1-1
CASSFDRTPLVTEAFF
TGTGCCAGTAGTTTCGACAGGACCCCTCTGGTCACTGAAGCTTTCTTT
>TRBV19|-|-|15|TRBJ2-3
CASTPGAQSTDTQYF
TGTGCCAGCACCCCAGGGGCCCAAAGCACAGATACGCAGTATTTT
>TRBV15|-|-|17|TRBJ2-2
CATSRGRVGANTGELSW
TGTGCCACCAGCAGAGGACGGGTAGGGGCGAACACCGGGGAGCTGTCTTGG
>TRBV4-3|-|-|16|TRBJ2-7
CASSLNIGVWSHEQYF
TGCGCCAGCAGCCTAAACATCGGGGTATGGAGTCACGAGCAGTACTTC
>TRBV29-1|-|-|16|TRBJ2-1
CSVASRTPQPSHEQFF
TGCAGCGTTGCGTCTAGGACCCCCCAACCAAGCCATGAGCAGTTCTTC
>TRBV12-3/TRBV12-4|-|-|14|TRBJ2-7
CASSLGGGSVEQYF
TGTGCCAGCAGTTTAGGGGGCGGATCGGTGGAGCAGTACTTC
>TRBV12-3/TRBV12-4|-|-|14|TRBJ2-7
CASRDDRTNYEQYF
TGTGCCAGCAGGGATGACAGGACAAACTACGAGCAGTACTTC
>TRBV12-3/TRBV12-4|many|TRBD1|15|TRBJ1-6
CASSIQGRDNSPLHF
TGTGCCAGCAGTATACAGGGGAGAGATAATTCACCCCTCCACTTT
>TRBV15|-|TRBD1|15|TRBJ1-2
CATSREGTGGAGNTF
TGTGCCACCAGCAGAGAGGGGACAGGGGGCGCCGGAAACACCTTC
>TRBV26|-|-|13|TRBJ1-1
CASSSQWGTEAFF
TGTGCCAGCAGTTCCCAGTGGGGCACTGAAGCTTTCTTT
>TRBV7-6|many|-|15|TRBJ1-2
CASSLATGPSGGYTF
TGTGCCAGCAGCTTAGCGACGGGACCATCCGGCGGCTACACCTTC
>TRBV7-2|-|TRBD1|14|TRBJ2-7
CASRRPGQGYEQYF
TGTGCCAGCAGACGTCCGGGACAGGGCTACGAGCAGTACTTC
>TRBV7-2|many|-|15|TRBJ1-5
CASSLSYRVGQPQHF
TGTGCCAGCAGCTTAAGTTACAGGGTAGGGCAGCCCCAGCATTTT
>TRBV7-2|-|-|16|TRBJ1-6
CASSFDPGSHNSPLHF
TGTGCTAGCAGCTTCGACCCAGGCTCCCATAATTCACCCCTCCACTTT
>TRBV29-1|-|-|11|TRBJ1-2
CSVPTGDGYTF
TGCAGCGTTCCCACGGGGGATGGCTACACCTTC
>TRBV7-3|few|TRBD1|14|TRBJ1-2
CASSSLGQLYGYTF
TGTGCCAGCAGCTCCCTGGGACAGCTCTATGGCTACACCTTC
>TRBV29-1|many|-|12|TRBJ2-7
CSAHGPNYEQYF
TGCAGCGCACATGGACCGAACTACGAGCAGTACTTC
>TRBV5-1|many|-|14|TRBJ2-7
CASSLQTASYEQYF
TGCGCCAGCAGCTTACAAACAGCATCCTACGAGCAGTACTTC
>TRBV10-1|many|-|13|TRBJ1-1
CASRSRDIEEAFF
TGCGCCAGCAGGTCGCGGGACATAGAGGAAGCTTTCTTT
>TRBV7-9|few|TRBD2|12|TRBJ2-7
CASSEIPGGQYF
TGTGCCAGCAGTGAGATTCCGGGAGGGCAGTACTTC
>TRBV20-1|few|TRBD2|15|TRBJ2-5
CSARELAGEAETQYF
TGCAGTGCTAGAGAGCTCGCGGGGGAGGCAGAGACCCAGTACTTC
>TRBV5-5|many|TRBD1|17|TRBJ2-2
CASSFRDRDPNTGELFF
TGTGCCAGCAGCTTCCGGGACAGGGACCCGAACACCGGGGAGCTGTTTTTT
>TRBV20-1|many|TRBD1|17|TRBJ1-6
CSASREDRGLGNSPLHF
TGCAGTGCTAGCAGGGAGGACAGGGGGCTAGGAAATTCACCCCTCCACTTT
>TRBV19|many|TRBD2|14|TRBJ2-7
CASSTTSGTYEQYF
TGTGCCAGTAGCACGACTAGCGGGACCTACGAGCAGTACTTC